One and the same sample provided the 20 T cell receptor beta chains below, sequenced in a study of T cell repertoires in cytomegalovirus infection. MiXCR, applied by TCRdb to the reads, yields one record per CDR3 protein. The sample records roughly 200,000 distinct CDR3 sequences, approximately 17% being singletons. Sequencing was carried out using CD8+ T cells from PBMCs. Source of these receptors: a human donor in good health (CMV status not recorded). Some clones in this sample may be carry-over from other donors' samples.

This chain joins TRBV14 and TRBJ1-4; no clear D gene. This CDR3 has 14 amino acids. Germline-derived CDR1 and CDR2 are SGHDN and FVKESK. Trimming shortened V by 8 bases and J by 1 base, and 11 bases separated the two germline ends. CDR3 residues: CASRRTETNEKLFF. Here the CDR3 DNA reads TGTGCCAGCCGGAGGACGGAAACTAATGAAAAACTGTTTTTT.

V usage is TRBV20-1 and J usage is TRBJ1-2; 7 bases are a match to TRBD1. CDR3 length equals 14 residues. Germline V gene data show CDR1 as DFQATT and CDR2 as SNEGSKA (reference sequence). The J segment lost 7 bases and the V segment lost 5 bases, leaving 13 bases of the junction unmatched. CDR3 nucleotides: TGCAGTGCTCACGGGACAGAGGATTACTTTGGCTACACCTTC. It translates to CSAHGTEDYFGYTF.

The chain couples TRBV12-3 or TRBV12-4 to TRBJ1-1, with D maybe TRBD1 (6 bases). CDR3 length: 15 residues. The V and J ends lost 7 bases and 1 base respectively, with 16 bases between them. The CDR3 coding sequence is TGTGCCAGCACCGAACCGGGACATAAGAACACTGAAGCTTTCTTT. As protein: CASTEPGHKNTEAFF.

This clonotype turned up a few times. The CDR3 DNA sequence: TGTGCCAGCATTACGGGAGGGCACCATGAAGGGGGCTACACCTTC. Protein: CASITGGHHEGGYTF. The chain recombines TRBV7-8 with TRBJ1-2; D gene unclear. Per the germline V gene, CDR1 is SGHVS and CDR2 is FQNEAQ. V dropped 7 bases and J dropped 8 bases, with 23 bases sitting between them. The CDR3 extends over 15 amino acids. Drawing the rest from reference TRBV7-8 and TRBJ1-2, the complete variable domain is GAGVSQSPRYKVAKRGQDVALRCDPISGHVSLFWYQQALGQGPEFLTYFQNEAQLDKSGLPSDRFFAERPEGSVSTLKIQRTQQEDSAVYLCASITGGHHEGGYTFGSGTRLTVV.

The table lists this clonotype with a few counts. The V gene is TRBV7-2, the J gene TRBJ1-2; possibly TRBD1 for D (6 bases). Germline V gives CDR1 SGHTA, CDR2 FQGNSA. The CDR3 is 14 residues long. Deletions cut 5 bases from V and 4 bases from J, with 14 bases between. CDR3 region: CASSHGQLLYGYTF. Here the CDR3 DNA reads TGTGCCAGCAGCCATGGACAGCTCCTCTATGGCTACACCTTC.

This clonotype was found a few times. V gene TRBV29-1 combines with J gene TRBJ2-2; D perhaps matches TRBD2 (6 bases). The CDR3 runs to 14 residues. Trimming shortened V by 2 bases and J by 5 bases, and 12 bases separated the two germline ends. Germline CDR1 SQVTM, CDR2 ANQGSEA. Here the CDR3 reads CSVEWKAGTGELFF. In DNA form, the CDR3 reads TGCAGCGTTGAATGGAAGGCGGGAACCGGGGAGCTGTTTTTT.

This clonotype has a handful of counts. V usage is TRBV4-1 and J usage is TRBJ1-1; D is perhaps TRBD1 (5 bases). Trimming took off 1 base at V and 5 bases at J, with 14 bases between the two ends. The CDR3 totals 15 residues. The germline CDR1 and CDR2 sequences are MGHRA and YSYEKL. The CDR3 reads CASSQAIGTNTEAFF. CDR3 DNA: TGCGCCAGCAGCCAAGCGATCGGGACGAATACTGAAGCTTTCTTT.

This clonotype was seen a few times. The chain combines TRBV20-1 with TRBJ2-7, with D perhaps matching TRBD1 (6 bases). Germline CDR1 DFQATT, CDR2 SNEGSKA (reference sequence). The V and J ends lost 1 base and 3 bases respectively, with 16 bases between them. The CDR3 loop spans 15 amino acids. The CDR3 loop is CSARGRTGWNYEQYF. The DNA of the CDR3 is TGCAGTGCTAGAGGTCGAACAGGGTGGAACTACGAGCAGTACTTC.

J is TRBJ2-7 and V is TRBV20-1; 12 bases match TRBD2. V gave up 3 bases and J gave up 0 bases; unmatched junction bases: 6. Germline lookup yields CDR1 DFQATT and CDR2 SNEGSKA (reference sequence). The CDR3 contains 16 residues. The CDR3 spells CSASMASGGASYEQYF. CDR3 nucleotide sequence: TGCAGTGCTAGTATGGCTAGCGGGGGGGCCTCCTACGAGCAGTACTTC.

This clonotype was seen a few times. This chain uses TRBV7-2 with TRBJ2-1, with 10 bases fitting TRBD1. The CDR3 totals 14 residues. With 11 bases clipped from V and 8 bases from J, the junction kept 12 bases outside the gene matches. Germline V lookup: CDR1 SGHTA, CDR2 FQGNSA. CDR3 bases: TGTGCCGGGGCCCGGGGACAGGGGTTGTATGAGCAGTTCTTC. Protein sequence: CAGARGQGLYEQFF.

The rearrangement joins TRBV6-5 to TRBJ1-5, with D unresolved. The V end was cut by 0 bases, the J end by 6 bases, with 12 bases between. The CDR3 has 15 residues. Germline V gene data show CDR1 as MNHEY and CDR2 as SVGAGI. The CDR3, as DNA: TGTGCCAGCAGTTACTCATCGGCACTATCTCAGCCCCAGCATTTT. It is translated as CASSYSSALSQPQHF.

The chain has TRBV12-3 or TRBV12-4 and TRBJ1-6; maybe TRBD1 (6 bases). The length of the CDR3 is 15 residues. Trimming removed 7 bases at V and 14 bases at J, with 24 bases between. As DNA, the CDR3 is TGTGCCAGCACAAAGGACAGAGGAGGTAGAAGAGCCCTCCACTTT. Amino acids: CASTKDRGGRRALHF.

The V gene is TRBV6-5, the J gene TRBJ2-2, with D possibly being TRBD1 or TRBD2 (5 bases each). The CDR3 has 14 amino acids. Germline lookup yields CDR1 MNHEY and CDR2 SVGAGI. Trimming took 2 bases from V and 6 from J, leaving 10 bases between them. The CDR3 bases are TGTGCCAGCAGTTACATTGGGGGTTCCGGGGAGCTGTTTTTT. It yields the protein CASSYIGGSGELFF.

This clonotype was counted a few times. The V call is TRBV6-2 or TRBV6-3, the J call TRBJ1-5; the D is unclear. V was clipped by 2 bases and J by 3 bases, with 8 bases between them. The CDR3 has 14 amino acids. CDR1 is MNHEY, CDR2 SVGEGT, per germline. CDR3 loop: CASSYGLDNQPQHF. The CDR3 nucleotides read TGTGCCAGCAGTTACGGGCTTGACAATCAGCCCCAGCATTTT.

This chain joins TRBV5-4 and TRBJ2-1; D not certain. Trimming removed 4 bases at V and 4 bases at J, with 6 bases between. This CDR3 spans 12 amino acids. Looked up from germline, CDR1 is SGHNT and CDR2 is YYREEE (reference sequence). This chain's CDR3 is CASSRRYNEQFF. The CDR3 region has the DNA TGTGCCAGCAGCCGGAGATACAATGAGCAGTTCTTC.

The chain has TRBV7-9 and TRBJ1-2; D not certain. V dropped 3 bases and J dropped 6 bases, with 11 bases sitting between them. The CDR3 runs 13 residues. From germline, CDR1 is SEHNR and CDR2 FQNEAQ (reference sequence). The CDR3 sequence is CASSFHGEDGYTF. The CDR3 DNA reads TGTGCCAGCAGCTTTCACGGGGAAGATGGCTACACCTTC.

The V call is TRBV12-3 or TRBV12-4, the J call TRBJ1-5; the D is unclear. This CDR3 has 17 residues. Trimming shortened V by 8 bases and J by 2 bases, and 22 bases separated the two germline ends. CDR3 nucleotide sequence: TGTGCCAGCTCTTCCTCGTGGGGAGGGATAGGCAATCAGCCCCAGCATTTT. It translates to CASSSSWGGIGNQPQHF.

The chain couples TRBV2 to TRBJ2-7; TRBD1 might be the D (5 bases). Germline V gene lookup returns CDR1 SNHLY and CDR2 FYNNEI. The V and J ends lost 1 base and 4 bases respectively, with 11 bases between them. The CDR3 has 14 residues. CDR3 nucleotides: TGTGCCAGCAGTGAAGGGTCAGGGTGGTACGAGCAGTACTTC. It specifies CASSEGSGWYEQYF.

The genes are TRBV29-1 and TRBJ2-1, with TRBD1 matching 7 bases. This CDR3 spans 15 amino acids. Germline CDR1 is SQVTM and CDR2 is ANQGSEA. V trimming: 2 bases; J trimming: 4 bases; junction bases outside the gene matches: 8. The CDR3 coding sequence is TGCAGCGTTGAATTACCAGGACAGGTTTACAATGAGCAGTTCTTC. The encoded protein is CSVELPGQVYNEQFF.

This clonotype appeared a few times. CDR3 DNA: TGTGCCAGCAGCTTCCCAGGAAAGAACACTGAAGCTTTCTTT. This sequence encodes CASSFPGKNTEAFF. This rearrangement joins TRBV7-2 to TRBJ1-1; no clear D. Germline V gene data show CDR1 as SGHTA and CDR2 as FQGNSA. The CDR3 has 14 amino acids. Trimming took off 3 bases at V and 1 base at J, with 9 bases between the two ends.